The entry below describes one T cell receptor (beta chain). What it binds is unknown. The V end was cut by 3 bases, the J end by 4 bases, with 12 bases between. Germline V gene lookup returns CDR1 MDHEN and CDR2 SYDVKM. The CDR3 contains 15 residues. The data belong to a study of cytotoxic CD8 clonotypes in ibrutinib-treated CLL. As for the study in general: Partial responders approximately 25, complete 2; about 12 progressed and about 15 stayed in remission by median approximately 5.5 years. After a median roughly twelve months on treatment (6 to 36), response samples were drawn.

Method: immunoSEQ multiplex PCR; TCRdb's copy keeps in-frame clones and lacks some. The data show tens of thousands of clones, approximately 90% seen once. Study-wide results and limits: Clonality measured at baseline exceeded age-matched healthy donors, tracking circulating CD8+ T-cell counts. Contraction or stability on treatment was seen for public clonotypes, which were uncommon.

V usage is TRBV28 and J usage is TRBJ2-2, with D perhaps matching TRBD1 (6 bases). The sequencing here drew on PBMCs, taken after 12 months of ibrutinib treatment. The source is a human donor with chronic lymphocytic leukemia. CDR3 in amino acids: CASSLRGSGTGELFF. CDR3 in DNA: TGTGCCAGCAGTTTGAGGGGGAGCGGCACCGGGGAGCTGTTTTTT.